The following is a T cell receptor beta chain sequence with its context. What it binds is unknown. The table came from immunoSEQ multiplex PCR; TCRdb's copy has only in-frame clones and leaves some out. This sample has tens of thousands of clones; 90% occur once, and the top ten carry over 3%. This sample stems from a study of T cell responses to AZD1222 COVID-19 vaccine. Whole-study results and caveats: Only 5 or 6 AZD1222 recipients were seropositive at baseline.

Trimming pared 5 bases from V and 2 bases from J, leaving 12 bases between. Germline CDR1 SEHNR, CDR2 FQNEAQ (reference sequence). This CDR3 comprises 14 residues. This TCR came from an adult who received the AZD1222 COVID-19 vaccine. The genes are TRBV7-9 and TRBJ2-5; D may be TRBD1 (6 bases). The sample here was peripheral blood, taken 28 days after the second AZD1222 dose. In DNA, the CDR3 is TGTGCCAGCAGCCCCGAGGACAGACAAGAGACCCAGTACTTC. Translated, it gives CASSPEDRQETQYF.